A selection of T cell receptor beta chains follows, all from one sample in a study of glioma-infiltrating T cells after dendritic cell vaccination. Profiling relied on immunoSEQ multiplex PCR, and the TCRdb table lists in-frame clones only, not all of them. The sample lists 20,000 to 30,000 clones, over 85% occurring once. The input for sequencing was blood, taken after dendritic cell vaccination. The receptors were gathered from a human donor with glioblastoma. Both conserved end residues are part of each CDR3. Fields, in order: clone size, J gene, V gene, D gene, CDR3 protein, CDR3 DNA. A D gene is named only where the DNA matches it firmly. Only some rows state a clone size, as once, few, many or a class for expanded clones.

size: once; J: TRBJ2-7; V: TRBV6-1; D: -; CDR3: CASRAVGGEQYF; DNA: TGTGCCAGCCGAGCGGTCGGTGGTGAGCAGTACTTC
size: -; J: TRBJ2-5; V: TRBV19; D: -; CDR3: CASSNWGSPKQETQYF; DNA: TGTGCCAGTAGTAACTGGGGCTCCCCGAAACAAGAGACCCAGTACTTC
size: few; J: TRBJ2-3; V: TRBV7-9; D: -; CDR3: CASSFGHTDTQYF; DNA: TGTGCCAGCAGCTTTGGACACACAGATACGCAGTATTTT
size: -; J: TRBJ1-2; V: TRBV6-5; D: -; CDR3: CASSYSTGNPIYGYTF; DNA: TGTGCCAGCAGTTACTCGACAGGAAACCCAATCTATGGCTACACCTTC
size: -; J: TRBJ2-2; V: TRBV5-1; D: -; CDR3: CASSLVEGNTGELFF; DNA: TGCGCCAGCAGCTTAGTAGAGGGGAACACCGGGGAGCTGTTTTTT
size: -; J: TRBJ1-5; V: TRBV2; D: -; CDR3: CASSPGARNQPQHF; DNA: TGTGCCAGCAGCCCAGGGGCCCGGAATCAGCCCCAGCATTTT
size: once; J: TRBJ1-4; V: TRBV5-1; D: -; CDR3: CASSPTASSFEKLFF; DNA: TGCGCCAGCAGCCCTACAGCTTCTTCCTTTGAAAAACTGTTTTTT
size: -; J: TRBJ1-1; V: TRBV10-2; D: TRBD1; CDR3: CASSATGRAFF; DNA: TGCGCCAGCAGTGCGACAGGGAGAGCTTTCTTT
size: -; J: TRBJ2-1; V: TRBV21-1; D: -; CDR3: CASSKVLAGYNEQFF; DNA: TGTGCCAGCAGCAAAGTTCTAGCGGGGTACAATGAGCAGTTCTTC
size: -; J: TRBJ1-1; V: TRBV6-1; D: -; CDR3: CAPLWGGTEAFF; DNA: TGTGCCCCTCTTTGGGGGGGCACTGAAGCTTTCTTT
size: few; J: TRBJ2-5; V: TRBV18; D: TRBD2; CDR3: CASSRGAGRETQYF; DNA: TGTGCCAGCTCACGGGGAGCGGGGCGTGAGACCCAGTACTTC
size: -; J: TRBJ1-5; V: TRBV28; D: -; CDR3: CASRNTGKRPQHF; DNA: TGTGCCAGCAGGAATACAGGGAAACGGCCCCAGCATTTT
size: once; J: TRBJ1-1; V: TRBV11-2; D: -; CDR3: CASSRTLQNTEAFF; DNA: TGTGCCAGCAGCCGGACACTCCAGAACACTGAAGCTTTCTTT
size: -; J: TRBJ2-7; V: TRBV6-5; D: -; CDR3: CASSYSIFPDYEQYF; DNA: TGTGCCAGCAGTTACTCGATTTTCCCAGACTACGAGCAGTACTTC
size: -; J: TRBJ1-5; V: TRBV5-6; D: TRBD1; CDR3: CASSSGAQGPQEPQHF; DNA: TGTGCCAGCAGCTCCGGAGCACAGGGGCCGCAGGAGCCCCAGCATTTT
size: -; J: TRBJ1-1; V: TRBV4-1; D: TRBD1; CDR3: CASSQVLFDRGAFF; DNA: TGCGCCAGCAGCCAAGTGCTGTTCGACAGGGGAGCTTTCTTT
size: -; J: TRBJ1-1; V: TRBV29-1; D: -; CDR3: CSVEGAARTEAFF; DNA: TGCAGCGTTGAGGGGGCTGCGAGGACTGAAGCTTTCTTT
size: -; J: TRBJ1-1; V: TRBV18; D: -; CDR3: CASSPQPGRNTEAFF; DNA: TGTGCCAGCTCACCGCAGCCGGGGAGGAACACTGAAGCTTTCTTT
size: -; J: TRBJ2-5; V: TRBV30; D: TRBD1; CDR3: CAWSGLDRDYQETQYF; DNA: TGTGCCTGGAGTGGTTTGGACAGGGACTACCAAGAGACCCAGTACTTC
size: once; J: TRBJ1-4; V: TRBV5-7; D: -; CDR3: CASTLGVNEKLFF; DNA: TGTGCCAGCACGCTAGGCGTTAATGAAAAACTGTTTTTT
size: -; J: TRBJ1-1; V: TRBV7-9; D: TRBD1; CDR3: CASTRDSLSEAFF; DNA: TGTGCCAGCACCCGGGACAGTCTCTCTGAAGCTTTCTTT
size: -; J: TRBJ2-5; V: TRBV5-6; D: TRBD2; CDR3: CASSITGTSFQETQYF; DNA: TGTGCCAGCAGCATAACCGGGACTAGCTTCCAAGAGACCCAGTACTTC
size: -; J: TRBJ2-7; V: TRBV5-1; D: TRBD2; CDR3: CASSATSGPSSYEQYF; DNA: TGCGCCAGCAGCGCCACTAGCGGGCCCAGCTCCTACGAGCAGTACTTC
size: -; J: TRBJ1-5; V: TRBV5-6; D: TRBD1; CDR3: CASSQSLQGNQPQHF; DNA: TGTGCCAGCAGCCAATCTTTACAGGGGAATCAGCCCCAGCATTTT
size: -; J: TRBJ1-4; V: TRBV6-1; D: -; CDR3: CASRVGGTNEKLFF; DNA: TGTGCCAGCAGAGTGGGGGGGACTAATGAAAAACTGTTTTTT
size: -; J: TRBJ1-6; V: TRBV5-1; D: -; CDR3: CASSLGLGGRKISYNSPLHF; DNA: TGCGCCAGCAGCCTCGGCTTAGGGGGACGCAAGATCTCCTATAATTCCCCCCTCCACTTT
size: -; J: TRBJ2-1; V: TRBV2; D: TRBD2; CDR3: CASAGTRGRDEQFF; DNA: TGTGCCAGCGCCGGGACTAGAGGTAGAGATGAGCAGTTCTTC
size: -; J: TRBJ2-7; V: TRBV29-1; D: -; CDR3: CSVEGDRMYEQYF; DNA: TGCAGCGTTGAGGGTGACAGGATGTACGAGCAGTACTTC
size: -; J: TRBJ2-4; V: TRBV27; D: TRBD2; CDR3: CASSHTGGAGGIQYF; DNA: TGTGCCAGCAGTCACACGGGGGGGGCGGGGGGCATTCAGTACTTC
size: once; J: TRBJ2-1; V: TRBV5-1; D: TRBD2; CDR3: CASRRGGATYNEQFF; DNA: TGCGCCAGCCGTCGGGGGGGGGCGACCTACAATGAGCAGTTCTTC
size: -; J: TRBJ1-5; V: TRBV5-5; D: TRBD1; CDR3: CASSLSQGADQPQHF; DNA: TGTGCCAGCAGCTTGTCACAGGGGGCCGATCAGCCCCAGCATTTT
size: -; J: TRBJ1-1; V: TRBV7-9; D: TRBD1; CDR3: CASSPRTGNTEAFF; DNA: TGTGCCAGCAGCCCCCGGACAGGGAACACTGAAGCTTTCTTT
size: -; J: TRBJ2-3; V: TRBV5-4; D: -; CDR3: CASSLDRPGEYTDTQYF; DNA: TGTGCCAGCAGCTTGGATAGGCCAGGGGAATACACAGATACGCAGTATTTT
size: few; J: TRBJ2-7; V: TRBV7-9; D: TRBD1; CDR3: CASSFQGDITYEQYF; DNA: TGTGCCAGCAGCTTCCAGGGGGACATTACCTACGAGCAGTACTTC
size: once; J: TRBJ1-1; V: TRBV19; D: -; CDR3: CASSIRNTEAFF; DNA: TGTGCCAGTAGTATACGGAACACTGAAGCTTTCTTT
size: -; J: TRBJ1-3; V: TRBV14; D: -; CDR3: CASSQLGPPGGNTIYF; DNA: TGTGCCAGCAGCCAATTGGGCCCACCGGGGGGAAACACCATATATTTT
size: -; J: TRBJ2-3; V: TRBV11-2; D: TRBD2; CDR3: CASSLLGGGATDTQYF; DNA: TGTGCCAGCAGCTTACTGGGCGGGGGGGCCACAGATACGCAGTATTTT
size: -; J: TRBJ2-1; V: TRBV12-2; D: -; CDR3: CASRLGRHNEQFF; DNA: TGTGCAAGTCGCTTGGGCCGTCACAATGAGCAGTTCTTC
size: -; J: TRBJ1-1; V: TRBV2; D: TRBD1; CDR3: CASDRDRLNTEAFF; DNA: TGTGCCAGCGACCGGGACAGATTGAACACTGAAGCTTTCTTT
size: -; J: TRBJ2-7; V: TRBV18; D: -; CDR3: CASSPVGGINLYEQYF; DNA: TGTGCCAGCTCACCTGTGGGGGGTATAAACCTCTACGAGCAGTACTTC